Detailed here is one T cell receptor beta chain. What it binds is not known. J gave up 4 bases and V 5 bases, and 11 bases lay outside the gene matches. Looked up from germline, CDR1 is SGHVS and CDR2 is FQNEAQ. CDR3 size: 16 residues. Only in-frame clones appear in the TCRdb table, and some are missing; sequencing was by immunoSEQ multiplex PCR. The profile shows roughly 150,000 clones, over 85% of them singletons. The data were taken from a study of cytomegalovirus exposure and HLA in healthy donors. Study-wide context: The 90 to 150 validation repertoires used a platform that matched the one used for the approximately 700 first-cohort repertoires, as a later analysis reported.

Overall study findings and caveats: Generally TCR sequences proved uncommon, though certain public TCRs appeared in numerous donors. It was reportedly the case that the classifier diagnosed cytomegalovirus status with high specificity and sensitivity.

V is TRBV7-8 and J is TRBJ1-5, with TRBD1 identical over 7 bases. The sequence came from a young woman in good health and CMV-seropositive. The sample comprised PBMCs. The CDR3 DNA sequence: TGTGCCAGCAGCGGCTTGGGGGACAGATTAAATCAGCCCCAGCATTTT. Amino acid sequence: CASSGLGDRLNQPQHF.